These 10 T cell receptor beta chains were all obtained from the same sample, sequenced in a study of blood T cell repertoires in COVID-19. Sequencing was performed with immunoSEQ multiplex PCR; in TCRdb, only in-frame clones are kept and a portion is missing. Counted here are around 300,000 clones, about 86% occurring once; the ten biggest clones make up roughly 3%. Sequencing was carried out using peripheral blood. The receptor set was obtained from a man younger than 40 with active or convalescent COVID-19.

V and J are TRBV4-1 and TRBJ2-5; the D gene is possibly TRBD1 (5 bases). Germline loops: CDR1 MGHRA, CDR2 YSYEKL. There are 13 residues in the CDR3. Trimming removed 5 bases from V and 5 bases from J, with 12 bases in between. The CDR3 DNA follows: TGCGCCAGCAGCGCAGCCAGGGTTGAGACCCAGTACTTC. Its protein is CASSAARVETQYF.

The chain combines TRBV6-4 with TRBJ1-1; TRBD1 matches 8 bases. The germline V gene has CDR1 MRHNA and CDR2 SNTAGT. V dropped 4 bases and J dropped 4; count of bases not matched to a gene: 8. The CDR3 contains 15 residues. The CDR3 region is CASSGNFDRGTEAFF. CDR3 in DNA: TGTGCCAGCAGTGGCAACTTTGACAGGGGCACTGAAGCTTTCTTT.

The DNA of the CDR3 is TGTGCCAGTAGTACTCTCGGAGGGACTAGCGGGGACGTTGGGGAGCTGTTTTTT. Encoded protein: CASSTLGGTSGDVGELFF. The V gene is TRBV19, the J gene TRBJ2-2; TRBD2 agrees at 13 bases. CDR3 size: 18 residues. Germline V lookup: CDR1 LNHDA, CDR2 SQIVND (reference sequence). J gave up 8 bases and V 4 bases, and 13 bases lay outside the gene matches.

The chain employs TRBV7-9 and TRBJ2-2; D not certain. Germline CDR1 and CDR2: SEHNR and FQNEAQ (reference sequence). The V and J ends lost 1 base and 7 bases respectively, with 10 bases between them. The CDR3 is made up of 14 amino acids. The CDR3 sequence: CASSLVRRGGELFF. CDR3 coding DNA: TGTGCCAGCAGCTTAGTTCGGCGAGGCGGGGAGCTGTTTTTT.

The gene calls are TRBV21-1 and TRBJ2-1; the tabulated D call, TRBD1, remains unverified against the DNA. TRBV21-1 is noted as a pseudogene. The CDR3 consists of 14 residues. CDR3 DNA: TGTGCCCCCCCCCGGTACCAGGCATACAATGAGCAGTTCTTC. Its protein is CAPPRYQAYNEQFF.

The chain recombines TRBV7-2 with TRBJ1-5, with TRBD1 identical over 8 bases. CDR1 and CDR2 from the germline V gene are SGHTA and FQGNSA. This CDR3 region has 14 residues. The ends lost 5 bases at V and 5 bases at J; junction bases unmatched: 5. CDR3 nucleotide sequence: TGTGCCAGCAGCCCCAGGGGGCCCGATCAGCCCCAGCATTTT. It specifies CASSPRGPDQPQHF.

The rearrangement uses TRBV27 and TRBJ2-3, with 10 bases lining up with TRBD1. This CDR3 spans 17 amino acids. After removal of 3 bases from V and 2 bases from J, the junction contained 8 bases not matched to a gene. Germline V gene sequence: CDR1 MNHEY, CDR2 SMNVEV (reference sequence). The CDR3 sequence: CASSLEGQGFFTDTQYF. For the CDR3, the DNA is TGTGCCAGCAGTTTGGAGGGACAGGGGTTTTTCACAGATACGCAGTATTTT.

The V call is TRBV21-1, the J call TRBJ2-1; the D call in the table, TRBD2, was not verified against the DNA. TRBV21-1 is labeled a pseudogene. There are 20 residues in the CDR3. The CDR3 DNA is TGTGCCAGCAGCCCCCGACCGGGCGGGAGGGCCGGATTGTTTTACAATGAGCAGTTCTTC. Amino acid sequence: CASSPRPGGRAGLFYNEQFF.

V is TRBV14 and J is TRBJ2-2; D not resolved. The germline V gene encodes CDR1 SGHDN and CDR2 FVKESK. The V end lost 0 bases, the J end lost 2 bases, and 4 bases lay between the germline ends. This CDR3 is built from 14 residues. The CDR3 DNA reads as TGTGCCAGCAGCCAAGAACACAACACCGGGGAGCTGTTTTTT. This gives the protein CASSQEHNTGELFF.

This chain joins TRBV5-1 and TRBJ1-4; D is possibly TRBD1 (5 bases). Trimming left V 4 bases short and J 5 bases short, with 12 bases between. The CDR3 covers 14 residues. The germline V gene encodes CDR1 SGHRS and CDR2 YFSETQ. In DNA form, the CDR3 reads TGCGCCAGCAGCGTCTTGGGGCCGAATGAAAAACTGTTTTTT. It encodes CASSVLGPNEKLFF.